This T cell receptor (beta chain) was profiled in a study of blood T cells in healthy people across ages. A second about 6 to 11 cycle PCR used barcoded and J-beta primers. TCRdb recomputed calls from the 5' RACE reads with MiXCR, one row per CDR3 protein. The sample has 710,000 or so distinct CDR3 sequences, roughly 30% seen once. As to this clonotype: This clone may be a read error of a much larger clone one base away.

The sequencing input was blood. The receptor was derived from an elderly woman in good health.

CDR3 in DNA: TGTGCCAGCAGCCAAGCACAGGGAACCGGGGAGCTGTTTTTT. This encodes CASSQAQGTGELFF. V is TRBV3-1 and J is TRBJ2-2; D perhaps matches TRBD1 (6 bases). This CDR3 region has 14 residues. The V and J ends lost 1 base and 5 bases respectively, with 8 bases between them. Germline V gene lookup returns CDR1 LGHDT and CDR2 YNNKEL (reference sequence).